This T cell receptor (beta chain) emerged from a study of shared T cell receptors in the human thymus. CDR1 SGDLS and CDR2 YYNGEE come from the germline V gene. The CDR3 has 17 residues. Between the trimmed V and J ends, which lost 5 bases and 1 base, there was a span of 21 bases. Here immunoSEQ multiplex PCR was the method, and the copy in TCRdb shows in-frame clones only, minus some. Found here are approximately 760,000 clones, around 85% of them singletons; the top ten hold over 0.008%. This sample was shared with a second study, whose subject was human thymus T cells. This second study says: Serving as donors were healthy Finnish infants, each of whom was having open corrective surgery for congenital heart defects. Thymus pieces cut out during corrective heart surgery were the tissue that was used. Thymic as well as blood repertoires seemed to favor certain V and J genes unevenly. Related reports documented highly overlapping thymic repertoires among unrelated individuals.

The chain links TRBV9 to TRBJ1-1; possibly TRBD1 for D (5 bases). The source material was thymocytes. This receptor was obtained from a girl under three years old with a congenital heart defect. CDR3 sequence reads: CASSDIQKAGGNTEAFF. Here the CDR3 DNA reads TGTGCCAGCAGTGATATTCAGAAGGCGGGGGGGAACACTGAAGCTTTCTTT. The entire variable domain, with the rest obtained from reference TRBV9 and TRBJ1-1, is as follows: DSGVTQTPKHLITATGQRVTLRCSPRSGDLSVYWYQQSLDQGLQFLIQYYNGEERAKGNILERFSAQQFPDLHSELNLSSLELGDSALYFCASSDIQKAGGNTEAFFGQGTRLTVV.